These T cell receptor beta chains were read from a single sample in a study of PD-L1 blockade in urothelial cancer. Libraries were prepared by immunoSEQ multiplex PCR; TCRdb keeps only in-frame clonotypes and omits some of them. This table has 95,000 to 100,000 clones, roughly 91% appearing once. Material: PBMCs, obtained around atezolizumab (anti-PD-L1) treatment. Receptors originate from a man aged 55 to 70 with urothelial cancer. CDR3s include the opening cysteine and the closing phenylalanine or tryptophan. D genes are given only for firm matches. Not every row has a clone size; where given, it reads once, few, many or a size class.

v_gene	d_gene	abundance	j_gene	CDR3nt	CDR3aa
TRBV28	NA	NA	TRBJ1-4	TGTGCCAGCAGTTCCGAATTTGCGAAACTGTTTTTT	CASSSEFAKLFF
TRBV25-1	NA	NA	TRBJ2-5	TGTGCCAGCAGTGGAAACAGGGTGTTATTCCAAGAGACCCAGTACTTC	CASSGNRVLFQETQYF
TRBV2	TRBD2	NA	TRBJ2-6	TGTGCCAGCAATGGCGGGAGCTCTGGGGCCAACGTCCTGACTTTC	CASNGGSSGANVLTF
TRBV5-4	TRBD2	NA	TRBJ2-3	TGTGCCAGCAGCCGCGCAGCGGGGTACACAGATACGCAGTATTTT	CASSRAAGYTDTQYF
TRBV2	NA	NA	TRBJ2-7	TGTGCCAGCAGTGAAGAAGCGGGTCCCGTCCGTGAGCAGTACTTC	CASSEEAGPVREQYF
TRBV19	NA	NA	TRBJ1-4	TGTGCCAGTACCGATACGACAGGCGAGGGTGAAAAACTGTTTTTT	CASTDTTGEGEKLFF
TRBV19	NA	NA	TRBJ1-5	TGTGCCAGTAGTATAAGGGGTAGCAATCAGCCCCAGCATTTT	CASSIRGSNQPQHF
TRBV4-1	NA	NA	TRBJ1-4	TGCGCCAGCAGCCCGGGATCACGTCCACTTAATGAAAAACTGTTTTTT	CASSPGSRPLNEKLFF
TRBV28	TRBD2	NA	TRBJ2-2	TGTGCCAGCAGTGCCGGACTAGCGGAGACCACCGGGGAGCTGTTTTTT	CASSAGLAETTGELFF
TRBV7-2	NA	NA	TRBJ1-2	TGTGCCAGCAGCTTAGAGGGGAACTATGGCTACACCTTC	CASSLEGNYGYTF
TRBV4-1	NA	NA	TRBJ2-7	TGCGCCAGCAGCCAAGAAGTGGTAGTCTACGAGCAGTACTTC	CASSQEVVVYEQYF
TRBV6-5	NA	NA	TRBJ2-1	TGTGCCAGCAGTCCGGGACATATGTTGCCCCAGTTCTTC	CASSPGHMLPQFF
TRBV7-8	NA	NA	TRBJ2-7	TGTGCCAGCAGCGTAAATGCAAGGGGGTCCCCCGAGCAGTACTTC	CASSVNARGSPEQYF
TRBV5-1	NA	NA	TRBJ1-5	TGCGCCAGCAGCTTGGCCCCCGGGGGGCCTCAGCCCCAGCATTTT	CASSLAPGGPQPQHF
TRBV28	NA	NA	TRBJ2-5	TGTGCCAGCAGTCACTGGGAGACCGGGTGGGAGACCCAGTACTTC	CASSHWETGWETQYF
TRBV28	TRBD2	NA	TRBJ2-4	TGTGCCAGCAATCTAGCGGGAGGGCCTGCCAAAAACATTCAGTACTTC	CASNLAGGPAKNIQYF
TRBV11-1	TRBD2	NA	TRBJ2-1	TGTGCCAGCAGGACGACTAGCGGGAGTTGGAATGAGCAGTTCTTC	CASRTTSGSWNEQFF
TRBV5-1	NA	few	TRBJ2-5	TGCGCCAGCAGCGAGACAGGTCCCCATGAGACCCAGTACTTC	CASSETGPHETQYF
TRBV6-5	NA	NA	TRBJ1-2	TGTGCCAGCAGGACAGGACAGTTCAACTATGGCTACACCTTC	CASRTGQFNYGYTF
TRBV7-8	NA	NA	TRBJ1-2	TGTGCCAGCAGCTTGAAACTGAACTATGGCTACACCTTC	CASSLKLNYGYTF
TRBV11-2	NA	NA	TRBJ2-5	TGTGCCAGCAGCTTAGATAATTCAGGCCAAGAGACCCAGTACTTC	CASSLDNSGQETQYF
TRBV5-4	TRBD2	NA	TRBJ2-3	TGTGCCAGCACCAGGCGGGGGCGGGGGGACATCACAGATACGCAGTATTTT	CASTRRGRGDITDTQYF
TRBV6-4	NA	NA	TRBJ1-1	TGTGCCAGCAGAGAGGACCCCAGGGGTGAAGCTTTCTTT	CASREDPRGEAFF
TRBV10-3	TRBD1	NA	TRBJ2-3	TGTGCCATCAGTGACTCCTCAGGGGGCGGGGACACAGATACGCAGTATTTT	CAISDSSGGGDTDTQYF
TRBV6-1	NA	NA	TRBJ1-1	TGTGCCAGCACCCTTGATACTAACACTGAAGCTTTCTTT	CASTLDTNTEAFF
TRBV10-2	TRBD2	NA	TRBJ2-3	TGCGCCAGCAGTGAGGGGCGGGGGAATACGCAGTATTTT	CASSEGRGNTQYF
TRBV7-9	NA	NA	TRBJ2-1	TGTGCCAGCAGCTCACAGACCTACAATGAGCAGTTCTTC	CASSSQTYNEQFF
TRBV6-5	TRBD1	NA	TRBJ1-5	TGTGCCAGCAGCACGACAGGGGGCGGGCATCAGCCCCAGCATTTT	CASSTTGGGHQPQHF
TRBV28	NA	NA	TRBJ1-5	TGTGCCAGCAGTTTATGGACAAATAGCAATCAGCCCCAGCATTTT	CASSLWTNSNQPQHF
TRBV5-1	NA	NA	TRBJ1-1	TGCGCCAGCAGCTTTCGAGGGATCGGGGTGAACACTGAAGCTTTCTTT	CASSFRGIGVNTEAFF
TRBV7-2	NA	NA	TRBJ2-7	TGTGCCAGCAGCTTAGTTGTACAGAGCTCCTACGAGCAGTACTTC	CASSLVVQSSYEQYF
TRBV7-2	TRBD1	NA	TRBJ2-5	TGTGCCAGCAGCTCGACGGGACAGGGTTATGAGACCCAGTACTTC	CASSSTGQGYETQYF
TRBV19	NA	NA	TRBJ1-1	TGTGCCAGTAGTGCCGACCCCCACAGCTCTGAAGCTTTCTTT	CASSADPHSSEAFF
TRBV9	NA	NA	TRBJ1-1	TGTGCCAGCAGCGTATTTAGCGACACTGAAGCTTTCTTT	CASSVFSDTEAFF
TRBV5-1	NA	NA	TRBJ2-7	TGCGCCAGCAGCTTGGAGGGGTACGAGCAGTACTTC	CASSLEGYEQYF
TRBV6-4	TRBD2	many	TRBJ2-5	TGTGCCAGCAGTAACACTAGCGGGAGCACCGAGACCCAGTACTTC	CASSNTSGSTETQYF
TRBV4-2	TRBD1	NA	TRBJ1-2	TGTGCCAGCAGCCAAGTGGGACAGTTGGCCTATGGCTACACCTTC	CASSQVGQLAYGYTF
TRBV4-1	NA	NA	TRBJ2-7	TGCGCCAGCAGCCACCCGGCCGGGTTACGTTCCTACGAGCAGTACTTC	CASSHPAGLRSYEQYF
TRBV5-1	TRBD2	NA	TRBJ2-1	TGCGCCAGCAGCTCTTCGACTAGCGGGAGTGAGAATGAGCAGTTCTTC	CASSSSTSGSENEQFF
TRBV11-2	TRBD1	NA	TRBJ1-4	TGTGCCAGCAGGACAGGGGGTAATGAAAAACTGTTTTTT	CASRTGGNEKLFF
TRBV19	TRBD2	NA	TRBJ2-5	TGTGCCAGTAGTACCCGGGGGGGCGCAGAGACCCAGTACTTC	CASSTRGGAETQYF